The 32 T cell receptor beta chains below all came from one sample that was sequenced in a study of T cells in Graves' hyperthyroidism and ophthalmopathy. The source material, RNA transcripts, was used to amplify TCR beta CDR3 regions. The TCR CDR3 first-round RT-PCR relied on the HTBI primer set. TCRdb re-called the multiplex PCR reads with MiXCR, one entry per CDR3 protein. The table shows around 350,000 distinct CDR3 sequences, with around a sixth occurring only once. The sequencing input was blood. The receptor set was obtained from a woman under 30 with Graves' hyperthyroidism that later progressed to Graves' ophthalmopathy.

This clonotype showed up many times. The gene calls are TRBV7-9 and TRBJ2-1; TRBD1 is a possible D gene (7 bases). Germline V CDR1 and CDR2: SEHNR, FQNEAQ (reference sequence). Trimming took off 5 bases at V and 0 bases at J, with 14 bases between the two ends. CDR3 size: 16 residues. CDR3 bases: TGTGCCAGCAGCCCTGCAGGGGGAGGCTCCTACAATGAGCAGTTCTTC. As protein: CASSPAGGGSYNEQFF.

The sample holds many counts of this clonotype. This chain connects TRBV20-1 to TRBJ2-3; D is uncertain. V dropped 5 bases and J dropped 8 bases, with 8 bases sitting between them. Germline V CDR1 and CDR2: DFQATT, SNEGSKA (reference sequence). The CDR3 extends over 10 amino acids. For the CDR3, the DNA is TGCAGTGCTGTATCGCTTACGCAGTATTTT. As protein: CSAVSLTQYF.

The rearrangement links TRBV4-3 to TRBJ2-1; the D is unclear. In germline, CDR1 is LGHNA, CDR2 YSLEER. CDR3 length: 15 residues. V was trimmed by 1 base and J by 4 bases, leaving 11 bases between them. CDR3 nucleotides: TGCGCCAGCAGCCAAGTTAATTGGTATTACAATGAGCAGTTCTTC. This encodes CASSQVNWYYNEQFF.

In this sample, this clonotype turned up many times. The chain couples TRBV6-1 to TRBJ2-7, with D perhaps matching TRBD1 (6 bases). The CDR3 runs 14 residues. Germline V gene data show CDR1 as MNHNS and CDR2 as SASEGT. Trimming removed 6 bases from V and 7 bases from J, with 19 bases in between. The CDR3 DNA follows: TGTGCCAGCAGACCGGGACACCGGGGTGTGGAGCAGTACTTC. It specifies CASRPGHRGVEQYF.

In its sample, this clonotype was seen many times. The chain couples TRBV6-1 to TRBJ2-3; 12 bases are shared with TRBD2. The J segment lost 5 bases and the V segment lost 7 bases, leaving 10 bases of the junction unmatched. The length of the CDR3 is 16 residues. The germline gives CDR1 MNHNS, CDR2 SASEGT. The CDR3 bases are TGTGCCAGCACCCACGAGACTAGCGGGAGTCGAGATACGCAGTATTTT. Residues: CASTHETSGSRDTQYF.

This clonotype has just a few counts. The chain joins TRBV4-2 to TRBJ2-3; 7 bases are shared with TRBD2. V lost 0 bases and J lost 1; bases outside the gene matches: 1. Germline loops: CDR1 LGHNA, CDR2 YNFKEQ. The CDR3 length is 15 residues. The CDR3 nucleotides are TGTGCCAGCAGCCAAGATGCGGGAGGCACAGATACGCAGTATTTT. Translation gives CASSQDAGGTDTQYF.

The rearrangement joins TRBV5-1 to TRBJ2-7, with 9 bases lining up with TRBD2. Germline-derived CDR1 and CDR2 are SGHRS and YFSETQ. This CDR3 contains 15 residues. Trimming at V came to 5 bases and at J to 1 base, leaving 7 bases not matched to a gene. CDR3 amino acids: CASSPGTSRSYEQYF. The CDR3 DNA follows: TGCGCCAGCAGTCCCGGGACTAGCAGGTCCTACGAGCAGTACTTC.

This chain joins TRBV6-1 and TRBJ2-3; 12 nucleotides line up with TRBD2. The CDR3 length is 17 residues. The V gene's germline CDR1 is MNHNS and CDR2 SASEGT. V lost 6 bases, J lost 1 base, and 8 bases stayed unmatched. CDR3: CASSPLAGGPGTDTQYF. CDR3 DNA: TGTGCCAGCAGCCCCCTAGCGGGAGGGCCCGGCACAGATACGCAGTATTTT.

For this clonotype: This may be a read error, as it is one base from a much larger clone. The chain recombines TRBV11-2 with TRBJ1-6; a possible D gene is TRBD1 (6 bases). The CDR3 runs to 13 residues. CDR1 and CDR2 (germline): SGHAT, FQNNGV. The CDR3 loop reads CAGSSHRVSPLHF. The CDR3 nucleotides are TGTGCCGGCAGCTCACACAGGGTTTCACCCCTCCACTTT.

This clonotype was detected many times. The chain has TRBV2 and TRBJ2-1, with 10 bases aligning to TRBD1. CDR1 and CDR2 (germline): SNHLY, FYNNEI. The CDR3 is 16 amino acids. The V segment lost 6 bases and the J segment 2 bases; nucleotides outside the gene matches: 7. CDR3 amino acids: CASSGSGTGAYNEQFF. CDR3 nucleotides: TGTGCCAGCAGCGGGTCCGGGACAGGGGCCTACAATGAGCAGTTCTTC.

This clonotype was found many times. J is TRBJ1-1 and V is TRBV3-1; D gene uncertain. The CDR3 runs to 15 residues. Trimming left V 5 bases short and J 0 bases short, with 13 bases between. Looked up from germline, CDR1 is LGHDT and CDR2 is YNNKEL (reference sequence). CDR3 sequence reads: CASSKGWGLNTEAFF. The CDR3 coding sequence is TGTGCCAGCAGCAAGGGTTGGGGTTTGAACACTGAAGCTTTCTTT.

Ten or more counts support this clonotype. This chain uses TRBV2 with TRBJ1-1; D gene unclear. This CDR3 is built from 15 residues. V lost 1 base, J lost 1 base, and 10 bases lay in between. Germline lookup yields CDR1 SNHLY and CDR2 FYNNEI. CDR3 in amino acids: CASSEGNSQNTEAFF. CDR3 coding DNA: TGTGCCAGCAGTGAAGGGAACAGCCAGAACACTGAAGCTTTCTTT.

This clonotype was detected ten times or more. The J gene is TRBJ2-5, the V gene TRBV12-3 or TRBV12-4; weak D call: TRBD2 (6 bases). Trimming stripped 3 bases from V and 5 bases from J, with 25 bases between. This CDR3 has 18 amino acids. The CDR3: CASSLTRGGGNRRETQYF. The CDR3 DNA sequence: TGTGCCAGCAGTTTGACTCGGGGAGGAGGGAACCGGCGGGAGACCCAGTACTTC.

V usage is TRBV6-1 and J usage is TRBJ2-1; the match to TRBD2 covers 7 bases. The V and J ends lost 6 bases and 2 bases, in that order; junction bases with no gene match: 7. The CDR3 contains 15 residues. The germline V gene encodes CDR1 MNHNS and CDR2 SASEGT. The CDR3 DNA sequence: TGTGCCAGCAGATCACCCGGGACTACCTACAATGAGCAGTTCTTC. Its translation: CASRSPGTTYNEQFF.

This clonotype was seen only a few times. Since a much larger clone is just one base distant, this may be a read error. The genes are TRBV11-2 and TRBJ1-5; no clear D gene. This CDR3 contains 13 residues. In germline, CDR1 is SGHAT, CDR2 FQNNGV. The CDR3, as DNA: TGTGCCAGCAGCCCGTGGGCTAATCAGCCCCGGCATTTT. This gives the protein CASSPWANQPRHF.

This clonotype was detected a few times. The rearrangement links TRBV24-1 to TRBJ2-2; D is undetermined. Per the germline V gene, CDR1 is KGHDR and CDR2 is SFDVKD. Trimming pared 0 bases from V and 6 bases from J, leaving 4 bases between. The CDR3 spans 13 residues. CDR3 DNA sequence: TGTGCCACCAGTGATTTGCGGGCCGGGGAGCTGTTTTTT. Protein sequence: CATSDLRAGELFF.

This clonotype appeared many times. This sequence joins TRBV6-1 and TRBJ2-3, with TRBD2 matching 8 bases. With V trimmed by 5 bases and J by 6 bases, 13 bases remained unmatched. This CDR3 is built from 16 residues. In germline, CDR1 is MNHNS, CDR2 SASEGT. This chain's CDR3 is CASSSPRGLGGDTQYF. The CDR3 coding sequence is TGTGCCAGCAGTTCCCCTCGGGGACTAGGTGGGGATACGCAGTATTTT.

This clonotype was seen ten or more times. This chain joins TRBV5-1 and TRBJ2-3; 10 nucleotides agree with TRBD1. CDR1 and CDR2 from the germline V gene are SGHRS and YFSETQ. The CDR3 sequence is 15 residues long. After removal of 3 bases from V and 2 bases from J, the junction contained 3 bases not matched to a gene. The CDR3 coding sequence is TGCGCCAGCAGCTGGACAGGGGGTGTCACAGATACGCAGTATTTT. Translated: CASSWTGGVTDTQYF.

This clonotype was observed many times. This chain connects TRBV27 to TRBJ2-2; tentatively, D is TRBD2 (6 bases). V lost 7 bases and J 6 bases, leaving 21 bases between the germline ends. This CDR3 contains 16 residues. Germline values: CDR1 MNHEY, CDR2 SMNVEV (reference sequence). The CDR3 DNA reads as TGTGCCAGCAAGGCGACCGACTGGTGGGGGGCCGGGGAGCTGTTTTTT. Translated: CASKATDWWGAGELFF.

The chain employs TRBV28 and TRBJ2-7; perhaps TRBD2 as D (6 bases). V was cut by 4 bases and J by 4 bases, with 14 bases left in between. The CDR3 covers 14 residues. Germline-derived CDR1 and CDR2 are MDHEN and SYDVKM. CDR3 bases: TGTGCCAGCAGTTCTGGGAGGCTCGCGTACGAGCAGTACTTC. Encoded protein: CASSSGRLAYEQYF.

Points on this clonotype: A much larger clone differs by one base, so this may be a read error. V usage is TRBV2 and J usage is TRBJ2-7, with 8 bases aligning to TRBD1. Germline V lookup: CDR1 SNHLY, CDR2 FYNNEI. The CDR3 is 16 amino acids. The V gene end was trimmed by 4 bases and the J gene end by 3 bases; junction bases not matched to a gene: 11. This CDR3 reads CASSVRQGAGNYEQYF. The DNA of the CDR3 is TGTGCCAGCAGTGTGCGGCAGGGGGCGGGAAACTACGAGCAGTACTTC.

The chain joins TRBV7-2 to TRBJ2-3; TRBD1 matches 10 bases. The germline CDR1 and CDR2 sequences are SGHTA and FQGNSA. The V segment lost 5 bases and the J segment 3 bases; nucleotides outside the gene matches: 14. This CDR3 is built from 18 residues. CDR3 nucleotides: TGTGCCAGCAGCCCCCCGGAGTGGGGACAGGGGAAGACAGATACGCAGTATTTT. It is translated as CASSPPEWGQGKTDTQYF. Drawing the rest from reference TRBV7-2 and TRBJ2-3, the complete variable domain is GAGVSQSPSNKVTEKGKDVELRCDPISGHTALYWYRQSLGQGLEFLIYFQGNSAPDKSGLPSDRFSAERTGGSVSTLTIQRTQQEDSAVYLCASSPPEWGQGKTDTQYFGPGTRLTVL.

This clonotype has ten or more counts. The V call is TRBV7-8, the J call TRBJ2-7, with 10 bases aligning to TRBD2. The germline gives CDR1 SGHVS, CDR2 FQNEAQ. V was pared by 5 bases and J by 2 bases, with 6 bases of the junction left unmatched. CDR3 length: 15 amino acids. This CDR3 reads CASSLTSGYTYEQYF. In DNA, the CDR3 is TGTGCCAGCAGCCTGACTAGCGGGTACACCTACGAGCAGTACTTC.

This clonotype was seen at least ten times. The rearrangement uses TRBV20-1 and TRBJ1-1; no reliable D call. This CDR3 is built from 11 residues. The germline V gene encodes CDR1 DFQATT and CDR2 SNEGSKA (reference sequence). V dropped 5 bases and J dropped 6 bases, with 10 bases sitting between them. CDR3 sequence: CSARPFAEAFF. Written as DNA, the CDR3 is TGCAGTGCTCGACCGTTCGCTGAAGCTTTCTTT.

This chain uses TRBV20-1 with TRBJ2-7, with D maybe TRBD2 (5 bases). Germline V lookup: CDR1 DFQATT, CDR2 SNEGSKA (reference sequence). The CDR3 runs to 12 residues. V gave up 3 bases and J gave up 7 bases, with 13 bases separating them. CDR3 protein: CSARVGVIEQYF. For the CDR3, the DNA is TGCAGTGCTAGGGTCGGGGTAATAGAGCAGTACTTC.

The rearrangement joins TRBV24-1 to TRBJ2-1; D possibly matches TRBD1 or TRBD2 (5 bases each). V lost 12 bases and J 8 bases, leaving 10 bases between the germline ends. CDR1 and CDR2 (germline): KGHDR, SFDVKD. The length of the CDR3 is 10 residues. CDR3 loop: CAGGGDEQFF. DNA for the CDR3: TGTGCCGGTGGGGGTGATGAGCAGTTCTTC.

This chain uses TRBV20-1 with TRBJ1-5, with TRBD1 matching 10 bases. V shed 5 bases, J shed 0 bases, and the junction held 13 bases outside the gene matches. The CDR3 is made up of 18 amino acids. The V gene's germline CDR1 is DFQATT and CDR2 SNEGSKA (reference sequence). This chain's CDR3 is CSAESTGGLWYSNQPQHF. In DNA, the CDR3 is TGCAGTGCTGAGTCGACAGGGGGCTTGTGGTATAGCAATCAGCCCCAGCATTTT.

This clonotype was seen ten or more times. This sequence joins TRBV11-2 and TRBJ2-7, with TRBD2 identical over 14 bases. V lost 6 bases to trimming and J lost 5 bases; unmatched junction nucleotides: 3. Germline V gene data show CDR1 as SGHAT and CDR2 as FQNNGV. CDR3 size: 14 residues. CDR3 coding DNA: TGTGCCAGCAGGACTAGCGGGAGGGACCACGAGCAGTACTTC. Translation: CASRTSGRDHEQYF.

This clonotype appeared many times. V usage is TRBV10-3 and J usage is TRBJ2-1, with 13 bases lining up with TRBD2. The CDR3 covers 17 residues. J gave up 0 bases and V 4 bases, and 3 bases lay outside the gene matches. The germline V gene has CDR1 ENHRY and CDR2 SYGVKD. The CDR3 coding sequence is TGTGCCATCAGTGTAACTAGCGGGAGGGACTCCTACAATGAGCAGTTCTTC. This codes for CAISVTSGRDSYNEQFF.

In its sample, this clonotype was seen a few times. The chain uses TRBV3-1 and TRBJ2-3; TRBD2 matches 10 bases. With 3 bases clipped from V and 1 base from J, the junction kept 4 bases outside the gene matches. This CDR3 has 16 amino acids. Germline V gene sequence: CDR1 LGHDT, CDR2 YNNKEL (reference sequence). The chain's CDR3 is CASSHTAGGGTDTQYF. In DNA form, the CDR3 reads TGTGCCAGCAGCCACACAGCGGGAGGGGGCACAGATACGCAGTATTTT.

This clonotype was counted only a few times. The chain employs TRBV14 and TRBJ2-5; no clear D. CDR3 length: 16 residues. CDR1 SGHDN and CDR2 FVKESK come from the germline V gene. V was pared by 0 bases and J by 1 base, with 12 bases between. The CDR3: CASSQEGKAFQETQYF. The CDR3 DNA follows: TGTGCCAGCAGCCAAGAGGGCAAGGCCTTCCAAGAGACCCAGTACTTC.

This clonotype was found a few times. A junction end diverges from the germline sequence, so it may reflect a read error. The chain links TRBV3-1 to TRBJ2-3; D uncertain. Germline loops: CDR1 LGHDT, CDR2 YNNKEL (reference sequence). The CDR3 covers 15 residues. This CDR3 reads CASSQDPLTRDTHYF. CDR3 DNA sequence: TGTGCCAGCAGCCAGGACCCCCTGACGAGAGATACGCACTATTTT.